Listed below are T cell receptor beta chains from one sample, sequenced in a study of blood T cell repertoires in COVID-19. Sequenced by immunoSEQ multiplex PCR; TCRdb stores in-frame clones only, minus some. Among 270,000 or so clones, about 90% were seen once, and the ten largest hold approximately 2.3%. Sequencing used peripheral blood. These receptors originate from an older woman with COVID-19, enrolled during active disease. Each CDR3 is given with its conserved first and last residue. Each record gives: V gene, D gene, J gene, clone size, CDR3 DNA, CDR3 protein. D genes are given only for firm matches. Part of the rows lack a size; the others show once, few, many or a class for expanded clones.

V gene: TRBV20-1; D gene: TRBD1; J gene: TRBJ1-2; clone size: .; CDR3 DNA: TGCAGTGCTAGTCGACAGGGACCTAGCTATGGCTACACCTTC; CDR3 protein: CSASRQGPSYGYTF
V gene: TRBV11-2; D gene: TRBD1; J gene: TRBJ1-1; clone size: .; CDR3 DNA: TGTGCCAGCAGCTTTGGACAGGGAGTGAACACTGAAGCTTTCTTT; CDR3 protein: CASSFGQGVNTEAFF
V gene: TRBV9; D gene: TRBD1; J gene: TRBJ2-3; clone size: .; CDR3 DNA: TGTGCCAGCAGCGCCGGGACAGACACAGATACGCAGTATTTT; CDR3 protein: CASSAGTDTDTQYF
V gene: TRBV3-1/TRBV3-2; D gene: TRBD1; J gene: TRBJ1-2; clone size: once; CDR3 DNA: TGTGCCAGCAGCCAAAAAACTGGGACAGCCTATGGCTACACCTTC; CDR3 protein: CASSQKTGTAYGYTF
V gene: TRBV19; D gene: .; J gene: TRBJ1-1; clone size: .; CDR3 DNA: TGTGCCAGTAGTATAGACGGGGGGTTGAACACTGAAGCTTTCTTT; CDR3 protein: CASSIDGGLNTEAFF
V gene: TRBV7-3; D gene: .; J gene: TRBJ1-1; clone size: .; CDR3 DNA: TGTGCCAGCAGCTTATGGAGGGTAAACACTGAAGCTTTCTTT; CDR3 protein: CASSLWRVNTEAFF
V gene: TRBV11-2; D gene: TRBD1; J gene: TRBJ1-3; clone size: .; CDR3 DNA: TGTGCCAGCAGCCCCGGGGACAGCCGGGGCACCATATATTTT; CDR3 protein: CASSPGDSRGTIYF
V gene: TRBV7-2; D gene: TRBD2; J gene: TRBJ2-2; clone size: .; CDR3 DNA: TGTGCCAGCAGTGGACTAGCGGGGGCTAAAACCGGGGAGCTGTTTTTT; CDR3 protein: CASSGLAGAKTGELFF
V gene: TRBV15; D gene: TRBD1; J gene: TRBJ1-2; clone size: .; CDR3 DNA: TGTGCCACCAGCAGAGATCAAAGACAGGGGGGTGCCTATGGCTACACCTTC; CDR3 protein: CATSRDQRQGGAYGYTF
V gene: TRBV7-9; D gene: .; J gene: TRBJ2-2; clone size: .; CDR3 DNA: TGTGCCAGCAGCTTGAGTTCCGGGGAGCTGTTTTTT; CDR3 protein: CASSLSSGELFF
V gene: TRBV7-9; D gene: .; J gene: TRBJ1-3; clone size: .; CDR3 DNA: TGTGCCAGCAGCTCGAACAGGGCCCTATCCTCTGGAAACACCATATATTTT; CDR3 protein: CASSSNRALSSGNTIYF
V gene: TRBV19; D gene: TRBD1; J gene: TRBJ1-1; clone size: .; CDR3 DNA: TGTGCCAGTACTATATCAGGGGGCCGGCTAGCTTTCTTT; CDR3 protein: CASTISGGRLAFF
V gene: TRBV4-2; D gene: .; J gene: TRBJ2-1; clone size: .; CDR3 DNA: TGTGCCAGCAGCCAAGATGGGAGCTCCTACAATGAGCAGTTCTTC; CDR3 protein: CASSQDGSSYNEQFF
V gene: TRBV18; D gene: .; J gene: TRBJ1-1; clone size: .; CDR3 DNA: TGTGCCAGCTCGAGCCAGGTGAACACTGAAGCTTTCTTT; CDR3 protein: CASSSQVNTEAFF
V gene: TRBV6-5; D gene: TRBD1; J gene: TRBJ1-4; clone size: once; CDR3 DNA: TGTGCCAGCAGTTGGGACAGGGGTTCGGCCGGAGGAAAACTGTTTTTT; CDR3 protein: CASSWDRGSAGGKLFF
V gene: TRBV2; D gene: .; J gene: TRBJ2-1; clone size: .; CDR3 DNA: TGTGCCAGCAGTGGGACCAGGGGCTCCTACAATGAGCAGTTCTTC; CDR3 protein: CASSGTRGSYNEQFF
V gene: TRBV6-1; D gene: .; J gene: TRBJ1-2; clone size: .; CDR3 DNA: TGTGCCAGCAGTGAAGAGAGGGGACTTAACTATGGCTACACCTTC; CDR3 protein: CASSEERGLNYGYTF
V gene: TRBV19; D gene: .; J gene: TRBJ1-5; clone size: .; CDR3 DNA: TGTGCCAGTAGTGCGGGGGTAGGACAGCCCCAGCATTTT; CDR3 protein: CASSAGVGQPQHF
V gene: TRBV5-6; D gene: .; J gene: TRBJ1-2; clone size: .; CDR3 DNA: TGTGCCAGCAGCCCTAAGGGGGACTATGGCTACACCTTC; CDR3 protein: CASSPKGDYGYTF
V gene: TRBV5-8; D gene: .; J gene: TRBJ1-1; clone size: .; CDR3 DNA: TGTGCCAGCAGCCGCGACCAAGTGGGGGGAAACACTGAAGCTTTCTTT; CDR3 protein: CASSRDQVGGNTEAFF
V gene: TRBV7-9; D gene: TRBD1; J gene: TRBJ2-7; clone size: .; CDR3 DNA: TGTGCCAGCAGGGACTCAGGGGGTGGGTACGAGCAGTACTTC; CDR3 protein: CASRDSGGGYEQYF
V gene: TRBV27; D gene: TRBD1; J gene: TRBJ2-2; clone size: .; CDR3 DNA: TGTGCCAGCAGTCCCCCGACCGCCGGGACAGGGACTCTCTTGTTCACCGGGGAGCTGTTTTTT; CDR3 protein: CASSPPTAGTGTLLFTGELFF
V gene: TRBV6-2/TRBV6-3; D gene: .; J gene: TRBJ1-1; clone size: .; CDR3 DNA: TGTGCCAGCAGTTACGATGCTTTCAGGGTAAACACTGAAGCTTTCTTT; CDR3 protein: CASSYDAFRVNTEAFF
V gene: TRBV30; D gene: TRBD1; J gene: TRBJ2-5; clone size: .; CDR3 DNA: TGTGCCTGGAGTAGGGGCAGGGGGCAAGAGACCCAGTACTTC; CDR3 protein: CAWSRGRGQETQYF
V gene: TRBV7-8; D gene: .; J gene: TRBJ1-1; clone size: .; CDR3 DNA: TGTGCCAGCAGCTTAGTCACGCCCCCCGGAGCTGAAGCTTTCTTT; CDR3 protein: CASSLVTPPGAEAFF
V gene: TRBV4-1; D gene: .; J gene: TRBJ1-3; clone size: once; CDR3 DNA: TGCGCCAGCAGCCAACTCACACCGTCTGGAAACACCATATATTTT; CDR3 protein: CASSQLTPSGNTIYF
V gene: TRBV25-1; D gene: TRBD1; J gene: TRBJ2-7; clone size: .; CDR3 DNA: TGTGCCAGCAGTGCCTACAGGGACAGGGGCGAGCAGTACTTC; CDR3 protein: CASSAYRDRGEQYF
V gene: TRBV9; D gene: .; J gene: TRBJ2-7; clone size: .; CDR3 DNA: TGTGCCAGCAGCGTAGGCTGGCGGGGCACGGACGAGCAGTACTTC; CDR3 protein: CASSVGWRGTDEQYF
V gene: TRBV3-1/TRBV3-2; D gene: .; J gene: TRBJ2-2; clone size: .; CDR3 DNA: TGTGCCAGCAGCCAAGACGGCGGACAGTTAACCGGGGAGCTGTTTTTT; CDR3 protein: CASSQDGGQLTGELFF
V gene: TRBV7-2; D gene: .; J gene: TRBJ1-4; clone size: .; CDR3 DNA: TGTGCCAGCAGCTCCCTTGGGGGGTCTGAAAAACTGTTTTTT; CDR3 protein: CASSSLGGSEKLFF
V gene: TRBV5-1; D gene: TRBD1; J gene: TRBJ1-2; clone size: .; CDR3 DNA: TGCGCCAGCAGCTTACTTAACTCTCGAGACAGGGGACTCTATGGCTACACCTTC; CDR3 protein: CASSLLNSRDRGLYGYTF
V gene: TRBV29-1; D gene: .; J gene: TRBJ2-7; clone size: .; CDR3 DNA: TGCAGCGTTGAATGGGGGCAATACGAGCAGTACTTC; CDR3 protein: CSVEWGQYEQYF
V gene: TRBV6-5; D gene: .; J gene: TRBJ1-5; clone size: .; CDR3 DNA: TGTGCCAGCTCGTTCAGGAAAAATCAGCCCCAGCATTTT; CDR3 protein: CASSFRKNQPQHF
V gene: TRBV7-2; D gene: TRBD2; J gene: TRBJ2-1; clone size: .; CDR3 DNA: TGTGCCAGCAGCACCCAGCTAGCGGGGGGGAGGAATGAGCAGTTCTTC; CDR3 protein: CASSTQLAGGRNEQFF
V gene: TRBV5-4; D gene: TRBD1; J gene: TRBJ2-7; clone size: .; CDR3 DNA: TGTGCCAGCAGTCCCCAACAGGGGTTACACGAGCAGTACTTC; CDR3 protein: CASSPQQGLHEQYF
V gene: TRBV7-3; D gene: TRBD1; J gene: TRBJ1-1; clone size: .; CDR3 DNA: TGTGCCAGCAGCCTGACAACAGGGGGTGACACTGAAGCTTTCTTT; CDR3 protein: CASSLTTGGDTEAFF
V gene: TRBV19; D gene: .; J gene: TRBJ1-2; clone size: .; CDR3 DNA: TGTGCCAGTAGTATTGAGTCTCGAGGGGGCTACACCTTC; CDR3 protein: CASSIESRGGYTF
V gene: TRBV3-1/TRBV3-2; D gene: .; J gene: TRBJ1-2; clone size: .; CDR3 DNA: TGTGCCAGCGGCTCGAACCCCGGGGAGGTATATGGCTACACCTTC; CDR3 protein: CASGSNPGEVYGYTF
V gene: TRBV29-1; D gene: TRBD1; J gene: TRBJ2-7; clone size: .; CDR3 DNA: TGCAGCGTCGGGACAGGGGGGTACTCCTACGAGCAGTACTTC; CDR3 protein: CSVGTGGYSYEQYF
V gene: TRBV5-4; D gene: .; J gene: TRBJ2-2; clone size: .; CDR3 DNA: TGTGCCAGCAGCAAGGGACAGAACACCGGGGAGCTGTTTTTT; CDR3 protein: CASSKGQNTGELFF
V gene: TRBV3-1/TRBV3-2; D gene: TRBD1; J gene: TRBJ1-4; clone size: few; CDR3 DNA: TGTGCCAGCAGCCAAGTTCCCGGGACAGGGGATGAAAAACTGTTTTTT; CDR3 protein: CASSQVPGTGDEKLFF
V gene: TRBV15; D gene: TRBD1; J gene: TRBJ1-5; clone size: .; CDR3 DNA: TGTGCCACCAGCACGACAGGGGGCCAGCCCCAGCATTTT; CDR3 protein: CATSTTGGQPQHF
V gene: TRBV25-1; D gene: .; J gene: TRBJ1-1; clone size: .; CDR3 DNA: TGTGCCAGCAGTAGGGGGAACACTGAAGCTTTCTTT; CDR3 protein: CASSRGNTEAFF
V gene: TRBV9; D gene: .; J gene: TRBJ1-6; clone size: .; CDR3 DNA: TGTGCCAGCAGCGAGGGAGGACACCGCTATAATTCACCCCTCCACTTT; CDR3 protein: CASSEGGHRYNSPLHF
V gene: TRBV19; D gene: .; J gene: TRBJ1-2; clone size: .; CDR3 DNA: TGTGCCAGTAGTAGTCCGAGCCCCTATGGCTACACCTTC; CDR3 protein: CASSSPSPYGYTF
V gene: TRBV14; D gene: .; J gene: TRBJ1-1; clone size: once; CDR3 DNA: TGTGCCAGCAGCCAAGTTTCCAGTGAAGCTTTCTTT; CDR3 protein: CASSQVSSEAFF
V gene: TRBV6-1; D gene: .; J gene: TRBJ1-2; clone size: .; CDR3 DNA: TGTGCCAGCAGTGAAGCGAACAGGGTCTATGGCTACACCTTC; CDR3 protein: CASSEANRVYGYTF
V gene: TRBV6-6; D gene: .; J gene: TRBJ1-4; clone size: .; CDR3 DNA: TGTGCCAGCAGTTACCTCCGGAATGAAAAACTGTTTTTT; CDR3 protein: CASSYLRNEKLFF
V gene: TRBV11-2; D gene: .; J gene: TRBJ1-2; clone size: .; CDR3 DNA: TGTGCCAGCAGCTTAGAGGGGCGGTCGTATGGCTACACCTTC; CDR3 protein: CASSLEGRSYGYTF
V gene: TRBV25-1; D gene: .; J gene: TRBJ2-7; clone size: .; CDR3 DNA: TGTGCCAGCAGTGAATTCCGGCAGGGTTCCTACGAGCAGTACTTC; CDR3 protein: CASSEFRQGSYEQYF
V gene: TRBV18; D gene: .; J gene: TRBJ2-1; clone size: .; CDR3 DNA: TGTGCCAGCTCACCGACGGGAAACAATGAGCAGTTCTTC; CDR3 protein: CASSPTGNNEQFF
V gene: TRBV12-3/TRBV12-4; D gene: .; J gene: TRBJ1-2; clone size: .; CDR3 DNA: TGTGCCAGCAGCCAGGGGATCGGAGGCTACACCTTC; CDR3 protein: CASSQGIGGYTF
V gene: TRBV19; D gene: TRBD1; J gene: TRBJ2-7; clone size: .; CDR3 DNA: TGTGCCAGTAACAGGGGGCCCACCTACGAGCAGTACTTC; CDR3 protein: CASNRGPTYEQYF
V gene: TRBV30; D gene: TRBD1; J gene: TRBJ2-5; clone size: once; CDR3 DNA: TGTGCCTGGAGTCCTGACAGGGGGATATCGGGGGAGACCCAGTACTTC; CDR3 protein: CAWSPDRGISGETQYF
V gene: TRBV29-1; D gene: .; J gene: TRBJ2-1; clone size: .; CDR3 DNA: TGCAGCGTTGAGAGGGAAGACAATGAGCAGTTCTTC; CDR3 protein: CSVEREDNEQFF